This paragraph reports one TCR beta chain. Enrolled during active infection, Seattle patients were then followed longitudinally. Under the authors' procedure: Amplifying reference gene primers gave estimates of nucleated cell counts. The repertoire was sequenced with immunoSEQ multiplex PCR; TCRdb's copy has only in-frame clones and lacks some. The DNA was the basis for D and trimming; V, J and clone size are from that table. Of hundreds of thousands of clones detected, more than 70% appear once; the ten largest clones hold around 6.6%. This specimen comes from a study of blood T cell repertoires in COVID-19. Study details: Specimens from acute and convalescent COVID-19 originated in the United States, Italy and Spain. T cells, B-cell-depleted T cells, or PBMCs provided the cDNA or gDNA that served as material.

The CDR3 contains 16 residues. Germline CDR1 and CDR2: MRHNA and SNTAGT. The V and J ends lost 0 bases and 1 base, in that order; junction bases with no gene match: 1. The sequenced material came from peripheral blood. The TCR comes from a woman between 65 and 79 years old with COVID-19, enrolled during active disease. This chain links TRBV6-4 with TRBJ2-2; 8 bases fit TRBD1. CDR3 sequence reads: CASSDSGQGNTGELFF. In DNA, the CDR3 is TGTGCCAGCAGTGACTCTGGACAGGGGAACACCGGGGAGCTGTTTTTT.